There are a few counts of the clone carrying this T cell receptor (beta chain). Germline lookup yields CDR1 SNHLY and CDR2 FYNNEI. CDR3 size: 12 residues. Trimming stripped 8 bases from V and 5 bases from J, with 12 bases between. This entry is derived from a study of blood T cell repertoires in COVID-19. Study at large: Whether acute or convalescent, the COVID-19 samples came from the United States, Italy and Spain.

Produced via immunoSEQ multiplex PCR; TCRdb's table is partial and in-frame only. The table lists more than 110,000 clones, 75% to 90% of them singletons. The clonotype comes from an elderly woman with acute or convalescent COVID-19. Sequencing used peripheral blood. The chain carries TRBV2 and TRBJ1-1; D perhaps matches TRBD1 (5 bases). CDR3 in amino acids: CASGGDRTEAFF. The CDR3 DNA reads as TGTGCCAGCGGGGGGGATCGGACTGAAGCTTTCTTT.